The 20 T cell receptor beta chains reported below all come from one sample, sequenced in a study of OX40 agonist ivuxolimab in advanced cancers. The table came from immunoSEQ multiplex PCR; TCRdb's copy has only in-frame clones and leaves some out. The profile shows about 40,000 clones, approximately 90% of them singletons. The sample here was CD4+ or CD8+ T cells sorted from blood, taken in a trial of the OX40 agonist ivuxolimab. These TCRs come from an adult with an advanced solid tumor such as melanoma, head and neck, liver or kidney cancer.

The chain uses TRBV28 and TRBJ2-7; D possibly uses TRBD1 or TRBD2 (5 bases each). There are 12 residues in the CDR3. The V and J ends lost 2 bases and 6 bases respectively, with 8 bases between them. Germline CDR1 MDHEN, CDR2 SYDVKM. CDR3 in amino acids: CASSLRGVEQYF. CDR3 coding DNA: TGTGCCAGCAGTTTACGGGGCGTCGAGCAGTACTTC. The full variable domain, in which reference TRBV28 and TRBJ2-7 provide the parts outside the CDR3, is DVKVTQSSRYLVKRTGEKVFLECVQDMDHENMFWYRQDPGLGLRLIYFSYDVKMKEKGDIPEGYSVSREKKERFSLILESASTNQTSMYLCASSLRGVEQYFGPGTRLTVT.

The chain employs TRBV5-1 and TRBJ2-1; D ambiguous. Germline CDR1 SGHRS, CDR2 YFSETQ. The CDR3 extends over 12 amino acids. V lost 0 bases and J 8 bases, leaving 6 bases between the germline ends. CDR3 DNA sequence: TGCGCCAGCAGCTTGGCCTCTCATGAGCAGTTCTTC. It specifies CASSLASHEQFF. The complete variable domain, with remaining parts taken from reference TRBV5-1 and TRBJ2-1, reads KAGVTQTPRYLIKTRGQQVTLSCSPISGHRSVSWYQQTPGQGLQFLFEYFSETQRNKGNFPGRFSGRQFSNSRSEMNVSTLELGDSALYLCASSLASHEQFFGPGTRLTVL.

Sample share makes this clone medium-sized (0.01 to 0.1%). The rearrangement links TRBV28 to TRBJ1-5; D gene uncertain. The CDR3 has 14 residues. Germline V CDR1 and CDR2: MDHEN, SYDVKM. The V and J ends lost 5 bases and 0 bases respectively, with 8 bases between them. The CDR3 is CASSDPFSNQPQHF. Written as DNA, the CDR3 is TGTGCCAGCAGTGACCCTTTTAGCAATCAGCCCCAGCATTTT.

V gene TRBV7-9 combines with J gene TRBJ2-3, with D tentatively TRBD2 (6 bases). V lost 1 base and J 2 bases, leaving 16 bases between the germline ends. Germline-derived CDR1 and CDR2 are SEHNR and FQNEAQ (reference sequence). CDR3 length: 17 residues. CDR3 loop: CASSLGDRELNTDTQYF. In DNA form, the CDR3 reads TGTGCCAGCAGCTTAGGAGATCGGGAGCTCAACACAGATACGCAGTATTTT.

This clone was found a few times. The chain is built from TRBV4-1 and TRBJ2-7, with 10 bases matching TRBD2. V lost 5 bases, J lost 4 bases, and 5 bases stayed unmatched. CDR1 is MGHRA and CDR2 is YSYEKL in the germline V gene. The CDR3 runs to 14 residues. The CDR3 is CASSTPGLAYEQYF. In DNA form, the CDR3 reads TGCGCCAGCAGCACGCCGGGACTAGCGTACGAGCAGTACTTC.

V usage is TRBV6-1 and J usage is TRBJ2-7, with 7 bases lining up with TRBD1. Germline V gene sequence: CDR1 MNHNS, CDR2 SASEGT. Trimming cost V 4 bases and J 0 bases; bases outside gene matches: 6. This CDR3 has 15 amino acids. CDR3 protein: CASSARQGLSYEQYF. CDR3 nucleotides: TGTGCCAGCAGTGCAAGACAGGGCCTCTCCTACGAGCAGTACTTC.

The chain combines TRBV10-1 with TRBJ2-5; D possibly uses TRBD1 or TRBD2 (6 bases each). The V end was cut by 3 bases, the J end by 0 bases, with 11 bases between. The CDR3 extends over 15 amino acids. Germline loops: CDR1 WNHNN, CDR2 SYGVQD (reference sequence). CDR3 coding DNA: TGCGCCAGCAGTGAATTGGGGGGCGACCAAGAGACCCAGTACTTC. This translates into CASSELGGDQETQYF.

The chain employs TRBV15 and TRBJ2-7; 8 bases map to TRBD2. After removal of 0 bases from V and 0 bases from J, the junction contained 4 bases not matched to a gene. The CDR3 consists of 16 residues. From germline, CDR1 is LNHNV and CDR2 YYDKDF (reference sequence). The CDR3 reads CATSRDRGGSSYEQYF. The CDR3 DNA sequence: TGTGCCACCAGCAGAGATCGCGGGGGGAGCTCCTACGAGCAGTACTTC.

J is TRBJ1-1 and V is TRBV9, with D possibly matching TRBD1 (6 bases). Between the trimmed V and J ends, which lost 4 bases and 3 bases, there was a span of 16 bases. The CDR3 is 15 residues long. Looked up from germline, CDR1 is SGDLS and CDR2 is YYNGEE. The CDR3 reads CASSPAYREDTEAFF. The CDR3 DNA reads as TGTGCCAGCAGCCCTGCGTACAGGGAGGACACTGAAGCTTTCTTT.

The rearrangement links TRBV4-1 to TRBJ2-2; 7 bases agree with TRBD2. V shed 0 bases, J shed 4 bases, and the junction held 11 bases outside the gene matches. The CDR3 is 18 residues long. In germline, CDR1 is MGHRA, CDR2 YSYEKL. The CDR3 region has the DNA TGCGCCAGCAGCCAAGATCTCAGTAGCGGGTCTATCACCGGGGAGCTGTTTTTT. Protein product: CASSQDLSSGSITGELFF.

The gene calls are TRBV5-6 and TRBJ1-2; 11 nucleotides align to TRBD1. The V gene end was trimmed by 1 base and the J gene end by 6 bases; junction bases not matched to a gene: 5. Germline values: CDR1 SGHDT, CDR2 YYEEEE. The CDR3 is 15 amino acids. The CDR3 spells CASSLSWTGGDGYTF. DNA of the CDR3: TGTGCCAGCAGCTTGTCCTGGACAGGGGGCGATGGCTACACCTTC.

The chain links TRBV7-9 to TRBJ2-7, with a tentative D call TRBD2 (6 bases). The CDR3 length is 15 residues. Germline CDR1 reads SEHNR; CDR2 reads FQNEAQ (reference sequence). Between the trimmed V and J ends, which lost 5 bases and 2 bases, there was a span of 16 bases. CDR3 loop: CASSPHRDFTYEQYF. CDR3 bases: TGTGCCAGCAGCCCCCACCGGGACTTCACCTACGAGCAGTACTTC. Variable domain in full (rest from reference TRBV7-9 and TRBJ2-7): DTGVSQNPRHKITKRGQNVTFRCDPISEHNRLYWYRQTLGQGPEFLTYFQNEAQLEKSRLLSDRFSAERPKGSFSTLEIQRTEQGDSAMYLCASSPHRDFTYEQYFGPGTRLTVT.

This rearrangement joins TRBV12-5 to TRBJ2-5; D remains ambiguous. V shed 5 bases and J shed 1 base, with 8 bases lying between them. The germline CDR1 and CDR2 sequences are LGHNT and FRNRAP. The CDR3 is 13 amino acids. The CDR3 sequence is CASGPDTQETQYF. DNA of the CDR3: TGTGCTAGTGGTCCAGACACCCAAGAGACCCAGTACTTC.

The count of this clone is one. The rearrangement links TRBV21-1 to TRBJ2-7; the table gives TRBD2 as D, unverified against the DNA. TRBV21-1 is tagged as a pseudogene. CDR3 length: 19 amino acids. CDR3 sequence (DNA): TGTGCCAGCAGCAAAACGGTACCCGCAACTAGCGGGAAATCGTACGAGCAGTACTTC. This sequence encodes CASSKTVPATSGKSYEQYF.

This chain joins TRBV4-2 and TRBJ2-7, with 8 bases matching TRBD2. V lost 4 bases, J lost 5 bases, and 13 bases stayed unmatched. The CDR3 has 16 residues. The germline V gene encodes CDR1 LGHNA and CDR2 YNFKEQ. The CDR3: CASSRTSGPTWDEQYF. The CDR3 DNA reads TGTGCCAGCAGCCGTACTAGCGGACCTACCTGGGACGAGCAGTACTTC.

The chain recombines TRBV7-3 with TRBJ2-1; 14 bases are a match to TRBD2. Germline CDR1 reads SGHTA; CDR2 reads FQGTGA. The CDR3 has 14 residues. The V gene end was trimmed by 5 bases and the J gene end by 9 bases; junction bases not matched to a gene: 3. The CDR3 loop reads CASSPTSGRGEQFF. DNA of the CDR3: TGTGCCAGCAGCCCGACTAGCGGGAGGGGTGAGCAGTTCTTC.

Comments on this clone: The junction differs from germline at one of its ends, possibly a read error. This rearrangement joins TRBV6-5 to TRBJ2-7; 16 nucleotides agree with TRBD2. Germline V lookup: CDR1 MNHEY, CDR2 SVGAGI. The CDR3 sequence is 15 residues long. CDR3 nucleotides: TGTGCCAGCACAGGGACTAGCGGGAGGGCTACAAGAGAGGACTTC. It translates to CASTGTSGRATREDF.

Only a few counts were recorded for this clone. The V gene is TRBV6-4, the J gene TRBJ2-3; possible D gene TRBD2, 5 bases. V lost 0 bases, J lost 3 bases, and 13 bases lay in between. Germline CDR1 reads MRHNA; CDR2 reads SNTAGT. The CDR3 is 16 amino acids. The CDR3 nucleotides are TGTGCCAGCAGTGACTCGGGCGGAGGAGCTACAGATACGCAGTATTTT. The encoded protein is CASSDSGGGATDTQYF.

The V call is TRBV7-8, the J call TRBJ2-1; no clear D. This CDR3 region has 15 residues. The V gene's germline CDR1 is SGHVS and CDR2 FQNEAQ. Trimming removed 4 bases from V and 4 bases from J, with 14 bases in between. As DNA, the CDR3 is TGTGCCAGCAGCTCCCCTGGGGTCAATTACAATGAGCAGTTCTTC. It specifies CASSSPGVNYNEQFF.

This rearrangement joins TRBV9 to TRBJ2-1; 11 bases line up with TRBD2. J gave up 3 bases and V 3 bases, and 5 bases lay outside the gene matches. The germline V gene encodes CDR1 SGDLS and CDR2 YYNGEE. There are 16 residues in the CDR3. CDR3 in amino acids: CASSEDTSGGYNEQFF. The DNA for the CDR3 is TGTGCCAGCAGCGAGGACACTAGCGGGGGCTACAATGAGCAGTTCTTC.